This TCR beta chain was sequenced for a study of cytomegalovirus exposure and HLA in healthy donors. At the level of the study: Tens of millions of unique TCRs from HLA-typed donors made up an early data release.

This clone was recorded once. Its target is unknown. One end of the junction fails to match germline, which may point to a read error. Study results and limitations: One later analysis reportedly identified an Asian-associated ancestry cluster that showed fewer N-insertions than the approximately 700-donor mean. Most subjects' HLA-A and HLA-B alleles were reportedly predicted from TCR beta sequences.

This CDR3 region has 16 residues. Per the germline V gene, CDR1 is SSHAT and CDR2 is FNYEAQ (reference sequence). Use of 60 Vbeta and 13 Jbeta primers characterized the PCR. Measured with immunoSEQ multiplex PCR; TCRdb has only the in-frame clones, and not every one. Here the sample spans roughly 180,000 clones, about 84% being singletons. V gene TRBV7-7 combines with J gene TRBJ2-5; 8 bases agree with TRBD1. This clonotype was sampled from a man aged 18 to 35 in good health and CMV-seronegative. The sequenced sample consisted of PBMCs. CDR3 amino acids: CASSPAGQGSKETQYF. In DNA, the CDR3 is TGTGCTAGCAGCCCCGCCGGACAGGGAAGCAAGGAGACCCAGTACTTC.